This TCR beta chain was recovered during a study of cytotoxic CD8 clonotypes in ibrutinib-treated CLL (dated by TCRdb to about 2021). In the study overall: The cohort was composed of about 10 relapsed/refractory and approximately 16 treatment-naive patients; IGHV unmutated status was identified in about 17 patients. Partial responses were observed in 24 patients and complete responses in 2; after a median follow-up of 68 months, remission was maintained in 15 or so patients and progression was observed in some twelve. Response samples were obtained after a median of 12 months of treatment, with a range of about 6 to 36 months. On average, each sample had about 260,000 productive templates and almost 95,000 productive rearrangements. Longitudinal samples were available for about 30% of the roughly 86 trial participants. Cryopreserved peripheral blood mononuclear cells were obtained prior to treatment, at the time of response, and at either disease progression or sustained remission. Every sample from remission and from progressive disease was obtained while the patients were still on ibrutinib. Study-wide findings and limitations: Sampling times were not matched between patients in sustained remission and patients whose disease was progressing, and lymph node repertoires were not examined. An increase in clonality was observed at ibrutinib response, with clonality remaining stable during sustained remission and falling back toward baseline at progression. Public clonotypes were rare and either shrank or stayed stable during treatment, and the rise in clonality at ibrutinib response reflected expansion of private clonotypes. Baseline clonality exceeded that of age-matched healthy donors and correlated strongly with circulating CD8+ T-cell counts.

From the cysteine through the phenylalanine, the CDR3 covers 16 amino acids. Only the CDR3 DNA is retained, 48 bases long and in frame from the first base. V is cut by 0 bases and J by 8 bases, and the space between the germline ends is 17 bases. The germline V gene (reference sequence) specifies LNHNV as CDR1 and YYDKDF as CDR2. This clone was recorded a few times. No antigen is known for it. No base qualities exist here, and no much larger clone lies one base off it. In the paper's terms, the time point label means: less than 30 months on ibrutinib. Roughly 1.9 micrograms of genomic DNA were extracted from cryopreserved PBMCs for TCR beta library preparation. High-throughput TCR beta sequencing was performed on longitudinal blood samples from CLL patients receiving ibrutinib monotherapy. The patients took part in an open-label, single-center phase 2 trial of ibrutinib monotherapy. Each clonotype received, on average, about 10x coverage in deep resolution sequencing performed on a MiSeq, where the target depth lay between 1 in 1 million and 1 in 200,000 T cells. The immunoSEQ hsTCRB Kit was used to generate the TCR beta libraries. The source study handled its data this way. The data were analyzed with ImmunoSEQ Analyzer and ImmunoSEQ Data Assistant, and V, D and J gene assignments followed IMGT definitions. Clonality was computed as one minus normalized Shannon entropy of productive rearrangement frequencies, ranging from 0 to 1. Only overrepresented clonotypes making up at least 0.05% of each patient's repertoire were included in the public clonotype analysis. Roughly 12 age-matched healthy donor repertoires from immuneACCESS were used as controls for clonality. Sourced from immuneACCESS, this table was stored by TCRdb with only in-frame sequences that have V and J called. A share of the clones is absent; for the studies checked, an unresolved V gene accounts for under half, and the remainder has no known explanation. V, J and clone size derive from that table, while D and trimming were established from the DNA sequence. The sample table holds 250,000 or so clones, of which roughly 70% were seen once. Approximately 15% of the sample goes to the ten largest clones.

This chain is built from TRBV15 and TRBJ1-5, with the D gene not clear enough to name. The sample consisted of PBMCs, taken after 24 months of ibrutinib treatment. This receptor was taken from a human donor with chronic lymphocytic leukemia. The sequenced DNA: TGTGCCACCAGCAGAGATCGAGGTGGAGGGAAGAAGCCCCAGCATTTT. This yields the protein CATSRDRGGGKKPQHF.